Sequencing of this T cell receptor (beta chain) was carried out in a study of blood T cell repertoires in COVID-19. Study background: Whether acute or convalescent, the COVID-19 samples came from the United States, Italy and Spain. Sources were T cells, B-cell-depleted T cells, or PBMCs; the material itself was cDNA or gDNA.

Per the original data handling: Amplification with reference gene primers provided the estimates of nucleated cell counts. Method: immunoSEQ multiplex PCR; TCRdb's copy keeps in-frame clones and lacks some. For V, J and clone size, that table is used; D and trimming come from the DNA. The table shows fewer than 250,000 clones, with roughly 82% occurring only once. The germline CDR1 and CDR2 sequences are ENHRY and SYGVKD. This CDR3 spans 16 amino acids. V was pared by 5 bases and J by 5 bases, with 11 bases of the junction left unmatched. The clonotype originates from a woman aged 70-85 years with acute or convalescent COVID-19. The chain employs TRBV10-3 and TRBJ2-3, with 9 bases fitting TRBD2. Input material: peripheral blood. As DNA, the CDR3 is TGTGCCATCAGTTTTCTTAGCGGGGGCGGGGGAGATACGCAGTATTTT. It codes for CAISFLSGGGGDTQYF.